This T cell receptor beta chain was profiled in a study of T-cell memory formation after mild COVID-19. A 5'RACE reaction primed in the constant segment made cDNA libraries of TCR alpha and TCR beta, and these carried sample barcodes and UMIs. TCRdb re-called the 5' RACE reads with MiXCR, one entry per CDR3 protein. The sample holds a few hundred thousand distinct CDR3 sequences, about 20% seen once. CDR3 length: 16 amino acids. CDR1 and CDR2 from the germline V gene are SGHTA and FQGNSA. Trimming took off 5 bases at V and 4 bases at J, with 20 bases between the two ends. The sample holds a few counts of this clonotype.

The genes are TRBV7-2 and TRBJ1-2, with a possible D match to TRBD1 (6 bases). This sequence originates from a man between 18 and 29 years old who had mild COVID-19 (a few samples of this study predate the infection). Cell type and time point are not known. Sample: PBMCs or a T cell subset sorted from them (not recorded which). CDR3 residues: CASSLRQERYPYGYTF. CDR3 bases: TGTGCCAGCAGCCTCAGACAGGAAAGATACCCCTATGGCTACACCTTC.